The entry below gives a single TCR beta chain sequence along with its context. This sample is part of a study of blood T cells in healthy people across ages. A second about 6 to 12 cycle PCR used barcoded and J-beta primers. TCRdb analysed the 5' RACE reads with MiXCR anew, one entry per CDR3 protein. This table has almost 1 million distinct CDR3 sequences, roughly 47% appearing once. Input material: blood. The origin of this receptor is a woman aged 60 to 75 in good health.

CDR3 protein: CSATLSDYEQYF. In DNA form, the CDR3 reads TGCAGTGCTACCCTATCAGACTACGAGCAGTACTTC. This chain uses TRBV20-1 with TRBJ2-7; the D is unclear. The CDR3 runs 12 residues. Trimming took off 4 bases at V and 3 bases at J, with 10 bases between the two ends. CDR1 and CDR2 (germline): DFQATT, SNEGSKA (reference sequence).